The T cell receptor (beta chain) described here comes from a study of Tregs in tolerant kidney transplant recipients. Thawed PBMCs were FACS-sorted into unstimulated CD4+CD25+CD127- regulatory T cells, CD4+CD25- non-regulatory cells, CD4 and CD8 cells. Regarding the study as a whole: The small number of patients limits these findings pending further validation. No direct test of biological reproducibility was done here. Tregs expanded with activated donor B cells seemed most donor-specific.

About this clone itself: Antigen unknown.

The germline V gene has CDR1 SGHTS and CDR2 YDEGEE. There are 18 residues in the CDR3. Trimming took 1 base from V and 1 from J, leaving 20 bases between them. Profiled with immunoSEQ multiplex PCR; TCRdb holds only in-frame clones, not every one. This table has 240,000 or so clones, 80% to 85% appearing once. V is TRBV5-8 and J is TRBJ2-5; D possibly uses TRBD1 or TRBD2 (5 bases each). The sample was CD4+ T cells from blood. This TCR was sampled from a human donor in good health. The CDR3 DNA reads as TGTGCCAGCAGCTTGACCACCGATATCTGGGGGTTCCAAGAGACCCAGTACTTC. This encodes CASSLTTDIWGFQETQYF.